The clone carrying this T cell receptor (beta chain) has only one observation. Its antigen is unknown. This sample stems from a study of cytomegalovirus exposure and HLA in healthy donors. In the study overall: Approximately 180 million T cells yielded some 100 million unique TCR beta sequences, as an earlier analysis found. HLA-typed donors were the source of about 85 million unique TCRs held in an early data release.

Findings and caveats of the study: With DRB1 most and HLA-C fewest, TCR association rates differed between HLA loci in a later analysis.

Primers: 60 Vbeta forward and 13 Jbeta reverse. Assay: immunoSEQ multiplex PCR; the TCRdb copy retains only in-frame clones and omits some. The table records about 42,000 clones, roughly half of them present only once. Germline CDR1 LGHNA, CDR2 YSLEER. The V end lost 3 bases, the J end lost 1 base, and 16 bases lay between the germline ends. The CDR3 sequence is 16 residues long. This clonotype originated in a human donor in good health. The sample taken for sequencing was PBMCs. The chain combines TRBV4-3 with TRBJ2-7, with TRBD2 as a possible D gene (6 bases). The CDR3 DNA reads as TGCGCCAGCAGCCAGTCCCTCGGGAGCGCATCCTACGAGCAGTACTTC. Translated: CASSQSLGSASYEQYF.